The table lists the clone carrying this T cell receptor (beta chain) with a count of one. Deletions cut 8 bases from V and 3 bases from J, with 15 bases between. The V gene's germline CDR1 is SEHNR and CDR2 FQNEAQ (reference sequence). CDR3 size: 14 residues. The TCRbeta library incorporated unique molecular identifiers. TCRdb reanalysed the PCR reads using MiXCR and keeps one entry per CDR3 protein. The sample lists approximately 250,000 distinct CDR3 sequences, 9.7% occurring once. The data stem from a study of T-cell reconstitution after alpha-beta-depleted transplantation in children. The sequenced sample was PBMCs from the stem cell graft donor, obtained from the stem cell graft. The clonotype originates from a human donor who donated a stem cell graft to a child with SCID. The chain carries TRBV7-9 and TRBJ2-3, with D perhaps matching TRBD1 or TRBD2 (6 bases each). Here the CDR3 DNA reads TGTGCCAGCGGGTTCAGGGGAGGAACAGATACGCAGTATTTT. It codes for CASGFRGGTDTQYF.